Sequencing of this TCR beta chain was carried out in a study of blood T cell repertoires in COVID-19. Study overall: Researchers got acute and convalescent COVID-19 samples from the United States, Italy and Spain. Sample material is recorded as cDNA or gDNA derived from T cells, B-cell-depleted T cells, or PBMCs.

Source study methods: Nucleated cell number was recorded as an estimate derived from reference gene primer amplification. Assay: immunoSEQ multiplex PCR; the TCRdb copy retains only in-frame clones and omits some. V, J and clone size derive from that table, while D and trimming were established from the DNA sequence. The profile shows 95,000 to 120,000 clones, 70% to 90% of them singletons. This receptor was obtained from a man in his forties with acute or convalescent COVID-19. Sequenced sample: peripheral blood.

CDR3 loop: CAAGGASNQPQHF. DNA for the CDR3: TGTGCCGCAGGGGGCGCGAGCAATCAGCCCCAGCATTTT. The chain is built from TRBV27 and TRBJ1-5, with 8 bases lining up with TRBD1. Losses at the gene ends were 11 bases for V and 1 base for J; bases not matched to a gene: 4. In germline, CDR1 is MNHEY, CDR2 SMNVEV (reference sequence). The CDR3 totals 13 residues.